The 27 T cell receptor beta chains listed next were all sequenced from one sample in a study of blood T cell repertoires in COVID-19. Data came from immunoSEQ multiplex PCR; TCRdb stores just in-frame clones and leaves some out. The sample holds some 93,000 clones, roughly 86% seen once. Sequencing was done on a sample of peripheral blood. These receptors came from a man aged 45-65 years with acute or convalescent COVID-19.

This chain uses TRBV18 with TRBJ2-7; 14 nucleotides line up with TRBD2. CDR1 KGHSH and CDR2 LQKENI come from the germline V gene. The ends lost 3 bases at V and 6 bases at J; junction bases unmatched: 1. The CDR3 spans 14 residues. Written as DNA, the CDR3 is TGTGCCAGCTCACCGGGACTAGCGGGGGTCGAGCAGTACTTC. It is translated as CASSPGLAGVEQYF.

With regard to this clone: This sequence may be a read error, since a much larger clone differs from it by one base. Other DNA sequences from this sample encode an identical CDR3 as well. V usage is TRBV18 and J usage is TRBJ2-1, with a weak D call TRBD1 (5 bases). Germline V gene data show CDR1 as KGHSH and CDR2 as LQKENI. The CDR3 runs 14 residues. CDR3 nucleotides: TGTGCCAGTTCACCAACAGGATTCTACAATGAGCAGTTCTTC. This encodes CASSPTGFYNEQFF.

The CDR3 reads CASSASPAGVTGNEQFF. The CDR3 DNA reads TGTGCCAGCAGTGCCTCCCCAGCGGGAGTGACGGGTAATGAGCAGTTCTTC. The gene calls are TRBV6-1 and TRBJ2-1; 8 bases agree with TRBD2. V shed 4 bases, J shed 7 bases, and the junction held 15 bases outside the gene matches. The CDR3 covers 17 residues. In germline, CDR1 is MNHNS, CDR2 SASEGT.

The rearrangement uses TRBV6-5 and TRBJ2-7, with a weak D call TRBD1 (5 bases). The V and J ends lost 5 bases and 3 bases respectively, with 14 bases between them. The germline V gene encodes CDR1 MNHEY and CDR2 SVGAGI. This CDR3 region has 14 residues. In nucleotides, the CDR3 is TGTGCCAGCAGTCCCGTTGGGGCCTTCTACGAGCAGTACTTC. Translation gives CASSPVGAFYEQYF.

The chain recombines TRBV5-4 with TRBJ1-1; D gene unclear. The V end was cut by 5 bases, the J end by 3 bases, with 8 bases between. CDR3 length: 12 residues. Germline lookup yields CDR1 SGHNT and CDR2 YYREEE (reference sequence). CDR3 sequence (DNA): TGTGCCAGCAGGAGGGAGTACACTGAAGCTTTCTTT. Amino acids: CASRREYTEAFF.

Comments on this clone: Additional DNA sequences in this sample encode the identical CDR3. The V gene is TRBV18, the J gene TRBJ1-5, with 9 bases lining up with TRBD1. This CDR3 spans 15 amino acids. V was clipped by 6 bases and J by 4 bases; unmatched bases: 7. Germline values: CDR1 KGHSH, CDR2 LQKENI. The CDR3 loop is CASSPDRGGNQPQHF. As DNA, the CDR3 is TGTGCCAGCTCTCCCGACAGGGGGGGAAATCAGCCCCAGCATTTT.

The chain is built from TRBV5-1 and TRBJ2-5; perhaps TRBD2 as D (6 bases). Trimming took off 2 bases at V and 2 bases at J, with 7 bases between the two ends. The germline gives CDR1 SGHRS, CDR2 YFSETQ. The CDR3 sequence is 13 residues long. CDR3 sequence: CASSFGGQETQYF. CDR3 nucleotides: TGCGCCAGCAGCTTTGGAGGGCAAGAGACCCAGTACTTC.

This CDR3 is CASSPGTVNYEQYF. The CDR3 region has the DNA TGCGCCAGCAGCCCCGGGACAGTCAATTACGAGCAGTACTTC. The chain links TRBV5-1 to TRBJ2-7; 7 bases are shared with TRBD1. The V and J ends lost 4 bases and 4 bases, in that order; junction bases with no gene match: 8. Germline CDR1 SGHRS, CDR2 YFSETQ. The CDR3 runs 14 residues.

V usage is TRBV20-1 and J usage is TRBJ2-7; D not resolved. Germline CDR1 reads DFQATT; CDR2 reads SNEGSKA (reference sequence). The V end lost 3 bases, the J end lost 0 bases, and 9 bases lay between the germline ends. CDR3 size: 13 residues. The DNA of the CDR3 is TGCAGTGCTAGTAGTACAACCTCCTACGAGCAGTACTTC. It translates to CSASSTTSYEQYF.

At least ten counts were recorded for this clone. The CDR3 DNA reads as TGTGCCAGCAGCTCCGAACGGACAGGGGATTTCTACGAGCAGTACTTC. Amino acids: CASSSERTGDFYEQYF. The V and J genes are TRBV5-6 and TRBJ2-7, with 9 positions matching TRBD1. V lost 3 bases to trimming and J lost 3 bases; unmatched junction nucleotides: 10. CDR1 and CDR2 from the germline V gene are SGHDT and YYEEEE. The CDR3 runs to 16 residues.

CDR3 in DNA: TGTGCCAGCAGCTCGGACAGGGCCGCCTACAATGAGCAGTTCTTC. It specifies CASSSDRAAYNEQFF. This chain connects TRBV7-2 to TRBJ2-1, with 8 bases that match TRBD1. This CDR3 has 15 amino acids. Trimming removed 4 bases from V and 2 bases from J; junction bases left unmatched: 4. Germline CDR1 and CDR2: SGHTA and FQGNSA. Together with reference TRBV7-2 and TRBJ2-1, the CDR3 gives the full variable domain: GAGVSQSPSNKVTEKGKDVELRCDPISGHTALYWYRQSLGQGLEFLIYFQGNSAPDKSGLPSDRFSAERTGGSVSTLTIQRTQQEDSAVYLCASSSDRAAYNEQFFGPGTRLTVL.

V gene TRBV29-1 combines with J gene TRBJ1-2, with unresolved D. V shed 0 bases and J shed 3 bases, with 5 bases lying between them. CDR1 SQVTM and CDR2 ANQGSEA come from the germline V gene. The CDR3 is 12 residues long. CDR3: CSVEEGYYGYTF. As DNA, the CDR3 is TGCAGCGTTGAAGAGGGCTACTATGGCTACACCTTC. The whole variable domain, filled in from reference TRBV29-1 and TRBJ1-2, reads SAVISQKPSRDICQRGTSLTIQCQVDSQVTMMFWYRQQPGQSLTLIATANQGSEATYESGFVIDKFPISRPNLTFSTLTVSNMSPEDSSIYLCSVEEGYYGYTFGSGTRLTVV.

The chain recombines TRBV7-8 with TRBJ1-3; D call uncertain. Germline V gene data show CDR1 as SGHVS and CDR2 as FQNEAQ. CDR3 length: 16 residues. Deletions cut 6 bases from V and 3 bases from J, with 18 bases between. The DNA for the CDR3 is TGTGCCAGCAGAATGAACACCGCGGGTTTTGGAAACACCATATATTTT. Its translation: CASRMNTAGFGNTIYF. The complete variable domain, with remaining parts taken from reference TRBV7-8 and TRBJ1-3, reads GAGVSQSPRYKVAKRGQDVALRCDPISGHVSLFWYQQALGQGPEFLTYFQNEAQLDKSGLPSDRFFAERPEGSVSTLKIQRTQQEDSAVYLCASRMNTAGFGNTIYFGEGSWLTVV.

The J gene is TRBJ1-5, the V gene TRBV11-2; 7 bases match TRBD1. Germline values: CDR1 SGHAT, CDR2 FQNNGV. V dropped 4 bases and J dropped 3; count of bases not matched to a gene: 6. The CDR3 is 15 residues long. CDR3 amino acids: CASSSGQANNQPQHF. As DNA, the CDR3 is TGTGCCAGCAGCTCCGGACAGGCGAACAATCAGCCCCAGCATTTT. Full variable domain (missing parts from reference TRBV11-2 and TRBJ1-5): EAGVAQSPRYKIIEKRQSVAFWCNPISGHATLYWYQQILGQGPKLLIQFQNNGVVDDSQLPKDRFSAERLKGVDSTLKIQPAKLEDSAVYLCASSSGQANNQPQHFGDGTRLSIL.

This clone appeared once. J is TRBJ2-7 and V is TRBV6-2 or TRBV6-3, with a weak D call TRBD1 (6 bases). Germline lookup yields CDR1 MNHEY and CDR2 SVGEGT. This CDR3 comprises 14 residues. Trimming left V 5 bases short and J 0 bases short, with 11 bases between. CDR3 amino acids: CASSPDRTSYEQYF. The CDR3 DNA is TGTGCCAGCAGTCCCGACAGGACCTCCTACGAGCAGTACTTC.

J is TRBJ2-1 and V is TRBV4-2; TRBD2 matches at 12 bases. The CDR3 length is 14 residues. Germline lookup yields CDR1 LGHNA and CDR2 YNFKEQ. Trimming at V came to 4 bases and at J to 7 bases, leaving 2 bases not matched to a gene. CDR3 loop: CASSRTSGANEQFF. DNA for the CDR3: TGTGCCAGCAGCCGGACTAGCGGGGCTAATGAGCAGTTCTTC.

The rearrangement links TRBV10-3 to TRBJ1-6; TRBD1 aligns across 7 bases. Germline V lookup: CDR1 ENHRY, CDR2 SYGVKD. V dropped 0 bases and J dropped 7; count of bases not matched to a gene: 0. This CDR3 comprises 14 residues. CDR3 DNA: TGTGCCATCAGTGAGTCACAGGGGAATTCACCCCTCCACTTT. Its translation: CAISESQGNSPLHF.

The chain employs TRBV11-2 and TRBJ2-6, with D unclear. Trimming removed 5 bases at V and 4 bases at J, with 9 bases between. Germline CDR1 SGHAT, CDR2 FQNNGV. The CDR3 has 14 amino acids. The DNA for the CDR3 is TGTGCCAGCAGCCCTTTAATGGGGGCCAACGTCCTGACTTTC. Residues: CASSPLMGANVLTF.

This rearrangement joins TRBV11-2 to TRBJ2-2; 7 bases align to TRBD1. Germline CDR1 and CDR2: SGHAT and FQNNGV. This CDR3 region has 15 residues. Trimming cost V 3 bases and J 0 bases; bases outside gene matches: 1. The chain's CDR3 is CASSFTGANTGELFF. CDR3 nucleotides: TGTGCCAGCAGCTTTACAGGGGCGAACACCGGGGAGCTGTTTTTT.

The rearrangement joins TRBV7-9 to TRBJ1-1; TRBD1 agrees at 7 bases. The V segment lost 5 bases and the J segment 1 base; nucleotides outside the gene matches: 4. Germline V gene sequence: CDR1 SEHNR, CDR2 FQNEAQ (reference sequence). The CDR3 totals 14 residues. The CDR3 protein is CASSTGQANTEAFF. The CDR3 bases are TGTGCCAGCAGCACAGGACAGGCGAACACTGAAGCTTTCTTT.

In its sample, this clone was seen once. This sequence joins TRBV7-8 and TRBJ2-7, with D perhaps matching TRBD2 (5 bases). The germline CDR1 and CDR2 sequences are SGHVS and FQNEAQ. CDR3 length: 16 amino acids. Trimming cost V 6 bases and J 7 bases, with 25 bases left between them. The CDR3 spells CASSSATSSVGNEQYF. In DNA, the CDR3 is TGTGCCAGCAGTTCTGCTACCTCAAGCGTCGGGAATGAGCAGTACTTC.

The J gene is TRBJ1-1, the V gene TRBV19; TRBD1 might be the D (5 bases). Per germline, CDR1 LNHDA and CDR2 SQIVND (reference sequence). Trimming removed 3 bases from V and 5 bases from J, with 16 bases in between. This CDR3 spans 15 amino acids. The CDR3 sequence is CASSMSRAGGTEAFF. CDR3 nucleotides: TGTGCCAGTAGTATGTCCAGGGCGGGAGGGACTGAAGCTTTCTTT.

In this sample, this clone turned up a few times. The J gene is TRBJ1-5, the V gene TRBV19, with 11 bases lining up with TRBD1. CDR3 length: 16 residues. Germline assignment: CDR1 LNHDA and CDR2 SQIVND (reference sequence). J was trimmed by 9 bases and V by 5 bases; bases with no gene match: 12. DNA of the CDR3: TGTGCCAGTAGTCTTCCGGGACAGGGGGGTGGTCGGCCCCAGCATTTT. It is translated as CASSLPGQGGGRPQHF.

The chain joins TRBV7-8 to TRBJ2-1, with D maybe TRBD1 (6 bases). The CDR3 consists of 15 residues. V lost 2 bases, J lost 4 bases, and 12 bases lay in between. The germline V gene has CDR1 SGHVS and CDR2 FQNEAQ. CDR3 sequence: CASSLRGHLYNEQFF. CDR3 DNA sequence: TGTGCCAGCAGCTTAAGGGGACACCTGTACAATGAGCAGTTCTTC.

This clone was picked up a small number of times. This chain uses TRBV10-3 with TRBJ2-1, with TRBD2 matching over 7 bases. Looked up from germline, CDR1 is ENHRY and CDR2 is SYGVKD. V was clipped by 2 bases and J by 3 bases; unmatched bases: 4. The CDR3 is 15 amino acids. CDR3 nucleotides: TGTGCCATCAGTGAGGGGGGGGAGGTCTACAATGAGCAGTTCTTC. It is translated as CAISEGGEVYNEQFF.

The chain is built from TRBV9 and TRBJ1-4, with a weak D call TRBD1 (5 bases). Germline CDR1 is SGDLS and CDR2 is YYNGEE. The V gene lost 3 bases and the J gene lost 7 bases, with 19 bases spanning the gap. This CDR3 has 16 residues. The CDR3 bases are TGTGCCAGCAGCGCCTCCGGGGGGGTCTCTGGTGAAAAACTGTTTTTT. It is translated as CASSASGGVSGEKLFF. The variable domain in full, with the rest retrieved from reference TRBV9 and TRBJ1-4, is DSGVTQTPKHLITATGQRVTLRCSPRSGDLSVYWYQQSLDQGLQFLIQYYNGEERAKGNILERFSAQQFPDLHSELNLSSLELGDSALYFCASSASGGVSGEKLFFGSGTQLSVL.

The chain carries TRBV7-9 and TRBJ1-5; D possibly corresponds to TRBD1 (5 bases). Germline CDR1 SEHNR, CDR2 FQNEAQ (reference sequence). The CDR3 runs 16 residues. With 5 bases removed from V and 3 bases from J, the gap between germline ends came to 17 bases. CDR3 nucleotide sequence: TGTGCCAGCAGCCCCCGACCCAGGGATAACAATCAGCCCCAGCATTTT. Protein product: CASSPRPRDNNQPQHF.